This T cell receptor (beta chain) was captured in a study of cytomegalovirus exposure and HLA in healthy donors. Study details: In an earlier analysis, around 100 million unique TCR beta sequences were found from 150 million to 200 million T cells.

With respect to this clone: Its target is not known.

The PCR ran on 60 Vbeta and 13 Jbeta primers. The protocol was immunoSEQ multiplex PCR, while the TCRdb copy is restricted to in-frame clones and leaves out a portion. The sample yields over 15,000 clones, more than 80% seen once. This CDR3 comprises 11 residues. Germline V gene data show CDR1 as GTSNPN and CDR2 as SVGIG (reference sequence). The V end lost 2 bases, the J end lost 4 bases, and 4 bases lay between the germline ends. Study conclusions and caveats: When a later analysis was performed, an Asian-associated ancestry cluster reportedly had fewer N-insertions than the roughly 640-donor mean.

Unrecorded immune exposures were likely, despite nominal health at sampling. J is TRBJ2-3 and V is TRBV30; D not resolved. This sequence originates from a human donor in good health. The sequenced sample was PBMCs. CDR3 DNA sequence: TGTGCCTGGAGTTTAGCAGATACGCAGTATTTT. It translates to CAWSLADTQYF.